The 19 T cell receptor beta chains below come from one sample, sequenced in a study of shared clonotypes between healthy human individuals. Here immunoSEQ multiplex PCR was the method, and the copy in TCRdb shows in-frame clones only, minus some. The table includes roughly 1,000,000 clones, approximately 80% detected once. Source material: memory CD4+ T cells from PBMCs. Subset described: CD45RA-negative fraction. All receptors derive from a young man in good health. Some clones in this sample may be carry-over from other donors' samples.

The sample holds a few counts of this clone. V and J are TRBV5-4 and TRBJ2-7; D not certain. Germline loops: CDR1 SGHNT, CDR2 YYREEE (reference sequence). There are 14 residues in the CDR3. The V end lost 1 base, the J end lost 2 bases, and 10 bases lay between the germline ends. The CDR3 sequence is CASSLSAYPYEQYF. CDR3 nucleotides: TGTGCCAGCAGCTTGTCAGCGTACCCCTACGAGCAGTACTTC.

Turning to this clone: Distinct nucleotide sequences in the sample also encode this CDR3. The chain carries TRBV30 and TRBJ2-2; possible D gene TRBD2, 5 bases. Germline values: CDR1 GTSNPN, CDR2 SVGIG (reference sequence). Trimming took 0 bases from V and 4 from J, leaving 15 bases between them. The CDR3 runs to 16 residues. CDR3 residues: CAWSVLAGGPTGELFF. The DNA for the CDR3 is TGTGCCTGGAGTGTACTTGCCGGAGGCCCCACCGGGGAGCTGTTTTTT. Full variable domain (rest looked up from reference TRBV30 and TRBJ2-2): SQTIHQWPATLVQPVGSPLSLECTVEGTSNPNLYWYRQAAGRGLQLLFYSVGIGQISSEVPQNLSASRPQDRQFILSSKKLLLSDSGFYLCAWSVLAGGPTGELFFGEGSRLTVL.

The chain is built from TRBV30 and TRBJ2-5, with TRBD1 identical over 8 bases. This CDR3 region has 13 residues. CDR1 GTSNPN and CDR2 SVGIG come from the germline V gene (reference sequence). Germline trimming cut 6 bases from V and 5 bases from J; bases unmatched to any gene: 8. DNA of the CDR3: TGTGCCTGTTACCAGGGGGCGGGGGAGACCCAGTACTTC. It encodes CACYQGAGETQYF.

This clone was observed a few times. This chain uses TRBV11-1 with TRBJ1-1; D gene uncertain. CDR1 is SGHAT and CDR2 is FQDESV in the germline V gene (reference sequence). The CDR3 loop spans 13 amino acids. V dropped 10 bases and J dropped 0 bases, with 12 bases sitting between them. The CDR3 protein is CATSPNMNTEAFF. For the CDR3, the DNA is TGTGCCACCTCTCCCAACATGAACACTGAAGCTTTCTTT.

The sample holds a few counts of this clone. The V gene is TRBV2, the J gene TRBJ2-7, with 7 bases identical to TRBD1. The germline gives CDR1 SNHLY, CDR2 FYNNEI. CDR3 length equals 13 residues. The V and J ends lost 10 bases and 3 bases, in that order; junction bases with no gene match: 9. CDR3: CATRLDRVYEQYF. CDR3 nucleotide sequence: TGTGCCACCCGCCTAGACAGGGTCTACGAGCAGTACTTC.

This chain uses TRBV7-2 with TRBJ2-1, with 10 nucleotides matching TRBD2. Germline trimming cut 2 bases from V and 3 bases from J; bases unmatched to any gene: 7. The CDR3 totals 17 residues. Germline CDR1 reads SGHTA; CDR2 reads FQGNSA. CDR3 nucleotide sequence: TGTGCCAGCAGCTTAAGGTTAGCGGGAGGAGGCTACAATGAGCAGTTCTTC. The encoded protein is CASSLRLAGGGYNEQFF.

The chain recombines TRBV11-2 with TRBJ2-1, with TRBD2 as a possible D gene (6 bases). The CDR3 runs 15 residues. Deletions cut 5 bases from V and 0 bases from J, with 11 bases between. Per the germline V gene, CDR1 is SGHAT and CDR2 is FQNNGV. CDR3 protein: CASSRSGSSYNEQFF. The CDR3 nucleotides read TGTGCCAGCAGCCGTAGCGGTTCCTCCTACAATGAGCAGTTCTTC.

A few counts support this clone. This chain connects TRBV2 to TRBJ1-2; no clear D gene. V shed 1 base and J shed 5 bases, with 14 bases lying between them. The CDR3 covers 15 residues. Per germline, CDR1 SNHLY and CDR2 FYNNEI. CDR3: CASSEVAGWPYGYTF. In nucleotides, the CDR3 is TGTGCCAGCAGTGAAGTGGCTGGCTGGCCATATGGCTACACCTTC.

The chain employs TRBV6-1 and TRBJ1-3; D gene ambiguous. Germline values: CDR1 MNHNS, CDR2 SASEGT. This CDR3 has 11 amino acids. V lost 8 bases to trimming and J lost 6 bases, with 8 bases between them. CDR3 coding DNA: TGTGCCAGCTTGTTGGTAAACACCATATATTTT. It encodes CASLLVNTIYF.

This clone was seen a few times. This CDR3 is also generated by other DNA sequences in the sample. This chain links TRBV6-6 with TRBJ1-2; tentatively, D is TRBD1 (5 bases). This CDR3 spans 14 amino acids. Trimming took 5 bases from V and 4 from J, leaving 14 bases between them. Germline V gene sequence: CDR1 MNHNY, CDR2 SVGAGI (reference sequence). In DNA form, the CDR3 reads TGTGCCAGCAGTCCCCCCGGAAGGGGCTATGGCTACACCTTC. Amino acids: CASSPPGRGYGYTF.

The CDR3 sequence is CASSSTSGNPETQYF. CDR3 nucleotides: TGTGCCAGCAGCTCGACTAGCGGTAACCCAGAGACCCAGTACTTC. The chain links TRBV6-6 to TRBJ2-5, with 9 bases aligning to TRBD2. Losses at the gene ends were 6 bases for V and 4 bases for J; bases not matched to a gene: 9. The CDR3 is made up of 15 amino acids. The germline V gene has CDR1 MNHNY and CDR2 SVGAGI (reference sequence).

For the CDR3, the DNA is TGTGCCAGCAGCCAAAGGGACAGGGATCAGCCCCAGCATTTT. Amino acid sequence: CASSQRDRDQPQHF. The chain is built from TRBV4-2 and TRBJ1-5, with 9 nucleotides matching TRBD1. V lost 2 bases and J lost 5; bases outside the gene matches: 1. The CDR3 runs 14 residues. CDR1 LGHNA and CDR2 YNFKEQ come from the germline V gene.

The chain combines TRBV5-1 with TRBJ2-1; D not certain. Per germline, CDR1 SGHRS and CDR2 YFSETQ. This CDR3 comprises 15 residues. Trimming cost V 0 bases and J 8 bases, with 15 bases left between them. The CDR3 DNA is TGCGCCAGCAGCTTGGGTTCTGAATCGGTGGATGAGCAGTTCTTC. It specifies CASSLGSESVDEQFF.

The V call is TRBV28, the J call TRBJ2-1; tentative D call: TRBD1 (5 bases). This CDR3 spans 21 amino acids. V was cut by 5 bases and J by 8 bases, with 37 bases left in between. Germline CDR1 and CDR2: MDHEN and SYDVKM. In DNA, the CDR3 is TGTGCCAGCAGTAGTTTTGGGGAACCTCTCCAGCGCCGCCGCTTAGGGGATGAGCAGTTCTTC. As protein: CASSSFGEPLQRRRLGDEQFF.

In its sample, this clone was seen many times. Written as DNA, the CDR3 is TGTGCCACCCTCAGCGACCAGACCTACGAGCAGTACTTC. Translation gives CATLSDQTYEQYF. This chain connects TRBV27 to TRBJ2-7; D is unresolved. Looked up from germline, CDR1 is MNHEY and CDR2 is SMNVEV (reference sequence). CDR3 length equals 13 residues. V gave up 10 bases and J gave up 2 bases, with 15 bases separating them.

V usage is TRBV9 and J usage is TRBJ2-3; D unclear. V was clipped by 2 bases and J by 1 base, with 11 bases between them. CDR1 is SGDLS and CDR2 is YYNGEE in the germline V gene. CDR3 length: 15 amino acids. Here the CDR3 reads CASSVNPQGTDTQYF. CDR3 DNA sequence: TGTGCCAGCAGCGTGAACCCCCAGGGCACAGATACGCAGTATTTT.

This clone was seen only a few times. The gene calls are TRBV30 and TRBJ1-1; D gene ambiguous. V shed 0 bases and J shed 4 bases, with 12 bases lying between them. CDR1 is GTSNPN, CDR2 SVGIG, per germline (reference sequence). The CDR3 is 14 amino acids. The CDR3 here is CAWSVRSELTEAFF. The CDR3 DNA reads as TGTGCCTGGAGTGTAAGGTCCGAGCTCACTGAAGCTTTCTTT.

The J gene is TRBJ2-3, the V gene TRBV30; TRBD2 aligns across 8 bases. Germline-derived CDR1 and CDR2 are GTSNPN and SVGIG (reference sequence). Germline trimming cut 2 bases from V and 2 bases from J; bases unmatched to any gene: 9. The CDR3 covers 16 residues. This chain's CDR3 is CAWSQGLARDTDTQYF. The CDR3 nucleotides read TGTGCCTGGAGTCAAGGACTAGCCAGGGACACAGATACGCAGTATTTT.

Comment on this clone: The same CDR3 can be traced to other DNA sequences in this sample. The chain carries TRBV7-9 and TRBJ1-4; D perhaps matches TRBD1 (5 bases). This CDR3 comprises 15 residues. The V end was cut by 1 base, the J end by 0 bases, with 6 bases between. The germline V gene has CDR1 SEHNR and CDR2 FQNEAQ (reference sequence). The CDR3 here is CASSLDRSTNEKLFF. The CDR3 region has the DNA TGTGCCAGCAGCTTAGACAGGTCAACTAATGAAAAACTGTTTTTT. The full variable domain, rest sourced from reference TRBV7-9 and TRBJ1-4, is DTGVSQNPRHKITKRGQNVTFRCDPISEHNRLYWYRQTLGQGPEFLTYFQNEAQLEKSRLLSDRFSAERPKGSFSTLEIQRTEQGDSAMYLCASSLDRSTNEKLFFGSGTQLSVL.